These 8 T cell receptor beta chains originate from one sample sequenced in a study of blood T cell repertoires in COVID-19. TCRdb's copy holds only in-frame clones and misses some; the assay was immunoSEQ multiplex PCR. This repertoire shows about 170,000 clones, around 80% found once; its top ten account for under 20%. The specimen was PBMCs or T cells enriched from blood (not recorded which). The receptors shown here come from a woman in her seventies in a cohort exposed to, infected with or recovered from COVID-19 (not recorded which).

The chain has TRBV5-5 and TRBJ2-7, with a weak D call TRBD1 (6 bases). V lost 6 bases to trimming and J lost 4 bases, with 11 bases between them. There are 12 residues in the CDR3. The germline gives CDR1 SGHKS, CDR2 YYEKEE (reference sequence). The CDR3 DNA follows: TGTGCCAGCACTCAGGGGTTTTACGAGCAGTACTTC. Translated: CASTQGFYEQYF.

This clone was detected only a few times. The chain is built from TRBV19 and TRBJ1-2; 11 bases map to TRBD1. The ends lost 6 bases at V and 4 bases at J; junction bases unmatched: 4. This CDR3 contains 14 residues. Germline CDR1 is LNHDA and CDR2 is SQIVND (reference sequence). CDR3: CASRMGQGGYGYTF. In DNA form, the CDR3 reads TGTGCCAGTAGGATGGGACAGGGGGGCTATGGCTACACCTTC.

The CDR3 spells CASSLDGQVGDEQYF. The CDR3 DNA reads TGCGCCAGCAGCTTGGATGGACAGGTAGGGGACGAGCAGTACTTC. J is TRBJ2-7 and V is TRBV5-1; 7 bases map to TRBD1. The germline V gene encodes CDR1 SGHRS and CDR2 YFSETQ. V shed 0 bases and J 5 bases; nucleotides not matched to a gene: 8. The CDR3 is 15 residues long.

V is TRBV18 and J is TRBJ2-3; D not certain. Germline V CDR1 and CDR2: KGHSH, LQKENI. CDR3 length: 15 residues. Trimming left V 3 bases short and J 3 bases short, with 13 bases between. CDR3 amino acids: CASSPTVTRTDTQYF. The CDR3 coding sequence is TGTGCCAGCTCACCGACTGTTACCCGGACAGATACGCAGTATTTT.

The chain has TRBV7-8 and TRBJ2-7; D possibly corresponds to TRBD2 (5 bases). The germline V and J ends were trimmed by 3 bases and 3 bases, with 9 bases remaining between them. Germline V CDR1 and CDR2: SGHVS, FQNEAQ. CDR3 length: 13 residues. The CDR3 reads CASSFPGNYEQYF. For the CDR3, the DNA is TGTGCCAGCAGCTTCCCCGGGAACTACGAGCAGTACTTC.

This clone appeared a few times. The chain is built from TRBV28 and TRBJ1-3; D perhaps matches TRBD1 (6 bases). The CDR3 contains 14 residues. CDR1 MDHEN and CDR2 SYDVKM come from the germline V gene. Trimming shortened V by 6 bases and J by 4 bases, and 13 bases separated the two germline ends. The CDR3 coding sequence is TGTGCCAGCAGCCAGCCGGGACACGGAAACACCATATATTTT. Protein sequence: CASSQPGHGNTIYF.

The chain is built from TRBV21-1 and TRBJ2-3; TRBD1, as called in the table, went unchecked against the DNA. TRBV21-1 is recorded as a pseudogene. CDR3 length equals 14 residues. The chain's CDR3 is CASSVRMIVDTQYF. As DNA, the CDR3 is TGTGCCAGCAGCGTCAGGATGATTGTGGATACGCAGTATTTT.

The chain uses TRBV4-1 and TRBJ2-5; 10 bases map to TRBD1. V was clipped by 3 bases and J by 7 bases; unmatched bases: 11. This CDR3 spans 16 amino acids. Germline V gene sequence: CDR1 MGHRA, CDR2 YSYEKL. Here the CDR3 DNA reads TGCGCCAGCAGCCAGGTAGACAGGGGGCTATTTGGGACCCAGTACTTC. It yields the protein CASSQVDRGLFGTQYF.